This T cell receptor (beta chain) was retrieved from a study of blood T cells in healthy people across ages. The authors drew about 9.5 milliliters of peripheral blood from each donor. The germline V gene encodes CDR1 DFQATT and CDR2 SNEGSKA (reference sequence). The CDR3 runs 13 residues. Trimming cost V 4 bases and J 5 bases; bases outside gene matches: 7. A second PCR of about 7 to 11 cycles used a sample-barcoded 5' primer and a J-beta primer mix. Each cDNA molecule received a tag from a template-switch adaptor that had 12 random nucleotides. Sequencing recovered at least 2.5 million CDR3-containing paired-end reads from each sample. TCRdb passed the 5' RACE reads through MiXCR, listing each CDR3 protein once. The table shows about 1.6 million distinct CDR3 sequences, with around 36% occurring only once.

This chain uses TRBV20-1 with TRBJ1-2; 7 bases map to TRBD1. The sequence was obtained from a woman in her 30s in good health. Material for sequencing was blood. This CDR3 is CSAITTGRYGYTF. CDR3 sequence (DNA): TGCAGTGCTATCACGACAGGGAGATATGGCTACACCTTC.